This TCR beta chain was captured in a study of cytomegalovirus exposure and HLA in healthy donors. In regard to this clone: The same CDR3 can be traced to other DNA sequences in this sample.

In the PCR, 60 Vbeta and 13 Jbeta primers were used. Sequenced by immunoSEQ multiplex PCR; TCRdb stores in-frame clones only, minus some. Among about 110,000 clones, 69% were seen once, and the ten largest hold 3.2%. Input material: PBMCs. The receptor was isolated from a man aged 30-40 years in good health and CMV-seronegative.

This CDR3 reads CASSFGGSYNEQFF. Here the CDR3 DNA reads TGTGCCAGCAGCTTCGGCGGATCCTACAATGAGCAGTTCTTC. The chain is built from TRBV5-4 and TRBJ2-1; D not certain. Germline-derived CDR1 and CDR2 are SGHNT and YYREEE (reference sequence). The CDR3 spans 14 residues. V lost 2 bases, J lost 1 base, and 7 bases lay in between.